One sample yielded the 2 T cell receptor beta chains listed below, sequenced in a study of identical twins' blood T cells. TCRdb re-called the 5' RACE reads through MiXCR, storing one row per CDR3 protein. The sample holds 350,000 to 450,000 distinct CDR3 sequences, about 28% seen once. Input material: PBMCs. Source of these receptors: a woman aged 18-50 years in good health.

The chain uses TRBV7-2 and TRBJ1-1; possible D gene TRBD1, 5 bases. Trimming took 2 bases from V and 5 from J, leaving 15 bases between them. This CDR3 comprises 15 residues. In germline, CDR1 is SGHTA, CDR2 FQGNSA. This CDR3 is CASSLSGQGWTEAFF. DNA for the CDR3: TGTGCCAGCAGCTTAAGCGGCCAGGGCTGGACTGAAGCTTTCTTT. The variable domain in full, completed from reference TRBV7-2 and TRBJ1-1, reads GAGVSQSPSNKVTEKGKDVELRCDPISGHTALYWYRQSLGQGLEFLIYFQGNSAPDKSGLPSDRFSAERTGGSVSTLTIQRTQQEDSAVYLCASSLSGQGWTEAFFGQGTRLTVV.

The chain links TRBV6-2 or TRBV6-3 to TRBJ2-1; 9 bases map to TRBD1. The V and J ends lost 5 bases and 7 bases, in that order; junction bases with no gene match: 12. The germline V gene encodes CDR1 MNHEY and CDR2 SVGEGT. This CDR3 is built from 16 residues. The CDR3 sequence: CASSPAGTGKRNEQFF. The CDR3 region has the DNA TGTGCCAGCAGTCCCGCCGGGACAGGGAAACGAAATGAGCAGTTCTTC.